This passage covers 14 T cell receptor beta chains from one sample sequenced in a study of siplizumab effects on memory and regulatory T cells. Data came from immunoSEQ multiplex PCR; TCRdb stores just in-frame clones and leaves some out. The profile shows tens of thousands of clones, over 80% of them singletons. The specimen sequenced was memory CD4+ T cells sorted from blood. These receptors were taken from a human donor in good health.

This clone was found once. The rearrangement joins TRBV9 to TRBJ2-3, with 9 bases that match TRBD2. CDR1 and CDR2 (germline): SGDLS, YYNGEE. Germline trimming cut 6 bases from V and 2 bases from J; bases unmatched to any gene: 7. CDR3 length: 15 residues. In nucleotides, the CDR3 is TGTGCCAGCACGACTAGCGGTACTTCCACAGATACGCAGTATTTT. Translating it yields CASTTSGTSTDTQYF.

The V and J genes are TRBV7-2 and TRBJ1-6; D unclear. The CDR3 runs 15 residues. CDR1 is SGHTA, CDR2 FQGNSA, per germline. Trimming left V 7 bases short and J 5 bases short, with 15 bases between. The CDR3: CASIRRVGDNSPLHF. The CDR3 nucleotides read TGTGCCAGCATCCGGAGGGTCGGCGATAATTCACCCCTCCACTTT.

This rearrangement joins TRBV2 to TRBJ2-7; a possible D gene is TRBD2 (6 bases). CDR3 size: 14 residues. The V gene lost 5 bases and the J gene lost 7 bases, with 18 bases spanning the gap. In germline, CDR1 is SNHLY, CDR2 FYNNEI. Here the CDR3 DNA reads TGTGCCAGCAGTTGGAGGGACCCCCTGTCTGAGCAGTACTTC. This sequence encodes CASSWRDPLSEQYF. The full variable domain, with the rest looked up from reference TRBV2 and TRBJ2-7, is EPEVTQTPSHQVTQMGQEVILRCVPISNHLYFYWYRQILGQKVEFLVSFYNNEISEKSEIFDDQFSVERPDGSNFTLKIRSTKLEDSAMYFCASSWRDPLSEQYFGPGTRLTVT.

The CDR3 DNA sequence: TGTGCCAGCGGTAGCCTGGGGACCCAGTACTTC. It codes for CASGSLGTQYF. The chain carries TRBV6-1 and TRBJ2-5; D remains ambiguous. In germline, CDR1 is MNHNS, CDR2 SASEGT. Between the trimmed V and J ends, which lost 8 bases and 7 bases, there was a span of 11 bases. CDR3 length: 11 amino acids.

CDR3 in DNA: TGTGCCAGCTCCGGGGGACTAGGTGGAAACACCATATATTTT. Translation gives CASSGGLGGNTIYF. The V gene is TRBV18, the J gene TRBJ1-3, with D possibly being TRBD1 (5 bases). This CDR3 has 14 residues. CDR1 KGHSH and CDR2 LQKENI come from the germline V gene. Trimming removed 6 bases at V and 3 bases at J, with 12 bases between.

The rearrangement links TRBV27 to TRBJ2-7; D possibly corresponds to TRBD2 (7 bases). CDR1 MNHEY and CDR2 SMNVEV come from the germline V gene (reference sequence). The length of the CDR3 is 12 residues. V was clipped by 8 bases and J by 6 bases, with 14 bases between them. The CDR3 nucleotides read TGTGCCAGCGCGCCGGGGGGCCTCGAGCAGTACTTC. The encoded protein is CASAPGGLEQYF.

This clone was observed a handful of times. The rearrangement uses TRBV30 and TRBJ1-1, with no clear D. Looked up from germline, CDR1 is GTSNPN and CDR2 is SVGIG (reference sequence). The CDR3 extends over 13 amino acids. V lost 0 bases to trimming and J lost 1 base, with 6 bases between them. The CDR3 spells CAWSVRRNTEAFF. The DNA of the CDR3 is TGTGCCTGGAGTGTACGGCGGAACACTGAAGCTTTCTTT.

This chain uses TRBV6-1 with TRBJ1-2; tentative D call: TRBD1 (6 bases). Germline assignment: CDR1 MNHNS and CDR2 SASEGT. The CDR3 extends over 13 amino acids. CDR3 amino acids: CAGQRGGNYGYTF. CDR3 in DNA: TGTGCAGGTCAGAGAGGGGGTAACTATGGCTACACCTTC.

This chain links TRBV19 with TRBJ2-2; D is ambiguous. The CDR3 runs 13 residues. Germline lookup yields CDR1 LNHDA and CDR2 SQIVND (reference sequence). V lost 10 bases to trimming and J lost 0 bases, with 9 bases between them. CDR3 sequence (DNA): TGTGCCACCGCGGACCCGAACACCGGGGAGCTGTTTTTT. It yields the protein CATADPNTGELFF.

As DNA, the CDR3 is TGTGCCAGCAGTGAAATCCAAGAGACCCAGTACTTC. Amino acids: CASSEIQETQYF. The chain joins TRBV2 to TRBJ2-5; D gene ambiguous. Trimming took off 2 bases at V and 1 base at J, with 2 bases between the two ends. The length of the CDR3 is 12 residues. Germline assignment: CDR1 SNHLY and CDR2 FYNNEI.

The chain employs TRBV10-3 and TRBJ2-3; 8 bases match TRBD2. The J segment lost 6 bases and the V segment lost 3 bases, leaving 8 bases of the junction unmatched. There are 15 residues in the CDR3. Germline loops: CDR1 ENHRY, CDR2 SYGVKD. The CDR3 DNA follows: TGTGCCATCAGTGATCCGGGAGGGGTCGAGGATACGCAGTATTTT. It yields the protein CAISDPGGVEDTQYF.

V gene TRBV10-1 combines with J gene TRBJ2-7, with TRBD1 matching 7 bases. CDR3 size: 14 residues. The germline gives CDR1 WNHNN, CDR2 SYGVQD (reference sequence). J gave up 3 bases and V 3 bases, and 5 bases lay outside the gene matches. The CDR3 DNA reads TGCGCCAGCAGTGATCACAGGGGAAACTACGAGCAGTACTTC. Protein: CASSDHRGNYEQYF.

V and J are TRBV28 and TRBJ1-4; D remains ambiguous. CDR1 MDHEN and CDR2 SYDVKM come from the germline V gene. The CDR3 consists of 14 residues. Trimming removed 6 bases from V and 8 bases from J, with 16 bases in between. The chain's CDR3 is CASSLTAVREKLFF. The CDR3, as DNA: TGTGCCAGCAGCTTGACGGCGGTGAGAGAAAAACTGTTTTTT. The full variable domain, in which reference TRBV28 and TRBJ1-4 provide the parts outside the CDR3, is DVKVTQSSRYLVKRTGEKVFLECVQDMDHENMFWYRQDPGLGLRLIYFSYDVKMKEKGDIPEGYSVSREKKERFSLILESASTNQTSMYLCASSLTAVREKLFFGSGTQLSVL.

This chain joins TRBV4-2 and TRBJ2-5, with 12 bases matching TRBD2. The CDR3 covers 16 residues. Trimming cost V 0 bases and J 5 bases; bases outside gene matches: 4. The germline V gene encodes CDR1 LGHNA and CDR2 YNFKEQ. This chain's CDR3 is CASSQDTSGGKETQYF. In DNA, the CDR3 is TGTGCCAGCAGCCAAGATACTAGCGGGGGGAAGGAGACCCAGTACTTC.